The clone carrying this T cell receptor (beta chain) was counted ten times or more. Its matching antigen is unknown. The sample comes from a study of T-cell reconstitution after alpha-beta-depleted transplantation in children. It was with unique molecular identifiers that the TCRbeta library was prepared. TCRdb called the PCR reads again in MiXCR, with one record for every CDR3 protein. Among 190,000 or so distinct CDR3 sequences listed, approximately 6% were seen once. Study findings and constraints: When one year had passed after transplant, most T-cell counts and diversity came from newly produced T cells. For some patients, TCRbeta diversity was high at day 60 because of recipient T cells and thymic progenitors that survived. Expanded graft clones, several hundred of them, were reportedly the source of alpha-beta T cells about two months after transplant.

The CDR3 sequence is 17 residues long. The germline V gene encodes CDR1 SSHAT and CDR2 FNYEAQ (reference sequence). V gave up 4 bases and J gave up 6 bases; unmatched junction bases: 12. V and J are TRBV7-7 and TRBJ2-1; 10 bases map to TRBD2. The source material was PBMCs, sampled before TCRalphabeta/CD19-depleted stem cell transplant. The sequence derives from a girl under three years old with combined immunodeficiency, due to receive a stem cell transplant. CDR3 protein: CASSYLMGLALSNEQFF. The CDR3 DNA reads TGTGCCAGCAGCTATCTTATGGGACTAGCGCTATCCAATGAGCAGTTCTTC. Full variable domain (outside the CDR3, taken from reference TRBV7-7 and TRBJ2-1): GAGVSQSPRYKVTKRGQDVTLRCDPISSHATLYWYQQALGQGPEFLTYFNYEAQPDKSGLPSDRFSAERPEGSISTLTIQRTEQRDSAMYRCASSYLMGLALSNEQFFGPGTRLTVL.